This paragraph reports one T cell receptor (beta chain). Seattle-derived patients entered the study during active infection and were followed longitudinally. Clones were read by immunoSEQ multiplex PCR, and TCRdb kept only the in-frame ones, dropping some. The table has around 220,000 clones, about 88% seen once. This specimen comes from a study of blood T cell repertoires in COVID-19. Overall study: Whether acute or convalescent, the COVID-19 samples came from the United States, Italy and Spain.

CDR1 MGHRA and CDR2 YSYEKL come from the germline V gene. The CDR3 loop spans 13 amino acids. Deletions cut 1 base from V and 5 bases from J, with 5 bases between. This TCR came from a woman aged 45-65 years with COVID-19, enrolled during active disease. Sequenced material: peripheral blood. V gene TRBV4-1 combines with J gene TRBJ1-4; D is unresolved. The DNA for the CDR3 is TGCGCCAGCAGCCAAGGAAGCAATGAAAAACTGTTTTTT. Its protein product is CASSQGSNEKLFF.